The present T cell receptor beta chain was sequenced within a study of Tregs in tolerant kidney transplant recipients. The CDR3 loop spans 15 amino acids. Per germline, CDR1 MNHEY and CDR2 SVGAGI. With V trimmed by 5 bases and J by 3 bases, 7 bases remained unmatched. The method was immunoSEQ multiplex PCR; TCRdb's version includes in-frame clones alone and lacks a portion of them. Among about 240,000 clones listed, roughly 80% were seen once. Sequenced material: CD4+ T cells from blood. The clonotype was recovered from a human donor in good health. This chain connects TRBV6-5 to TRBJ1-2; 9 nucleotides match TRBD1. The CDR3 nucleotides read TGTGCCAGCAGTGTTGGAGACAGGGGGTACTATGGCTACACCTTC. Translating gives CASSVGDRGYYGYTF.